This passage covers 15 T cell receptor beta chains from one sample sequenced in a study of cytomegalovirus exposure and HLA in healthy donors. Primers included in the PCR were 60 Vbeta and 13 Jbeta primers. Only in-frame clones appear in the TCRdb table, and some are missing; sequencing was by immunoSEQ multiplex PCR. The sample lists over 100,000 clones, about 76% occurring once. Material for sequencing was PBMCs. The receptors were sampled from a woman in her thirties or forties in good health and CMV-seronegative.

This chain joins TRBV6-6 and TRBJ1-2; 9 bases fit TRBD1. With 6 bases clipped from V and 8 bases from J, the junction kept 4 bases outside the gene matches. Germline CDR1 reads MNHNY; CDR2 reads SVGAGI (reference sequence). This CDR3 is 12 amino acids long. The CDR3 spells CASSPTGGGYTF. The CDR3, as DNA: TGTGCCAGCAGCCCCACAGGGGGCGGCTACACCTTC.

This sequence joins TRBV27 and TRBJ1-5, with a weak D call TRBD1 (6 bases). Germline CDR1 reads MNHEY; CDR2 reads SMNVEV (reference sequence). The CDR3 length is 13 residues. V was pared by 3 bases and J by 6 bases, with 9 bases between. CDR3 sequence reads: CASSFTGLQPQHF. CDR3 bases: TGTGCCAGCAGTTTCACAGGGCTTCAGCCCCAGCATTTT.

This chain joins TRBV28 and TRBJ1-2, with unresolved D. The CDR3 covers 15 residues. The germline CDR1 and CDR2 sequences are MDHEN and SYDVKM. V dropped 6 bases and J dropped 1 base, with 15 bases sitting between them. CDR3 sequence reads: CASSSRTRNNYGYTF. CDR3 nucleotides: TGTGCCAGCAGCTCCCGTACGAGGAATAACTATGGCTACACCTTC.

This clone has just one count. The chain links TRBV6-5 to TRBJ1-1, with D maybe TRBD1 (5 bases). Germline-derived CDR1 and CDR2 are MNHEY and SVGAGI. The CDR3 has 13 amino acids. Trimming shortened V by 7 bases and J by 6 bases, and 15 bases separated the two germline ends. CDR3 sequence reads: CASTSDNKAEAFF. The CDR3 nucleotides read TGTGCCAGCACCTCGGACAACAAGGCTGAAGCTTTCTTT.

In this sample, this clone turned up a few times. The gene calls are TRBV10-3 and TRBJ1-4, with 8 bases identical to TRBD1. The V gene's germline CDR1 is ENHRY and CDR2 SYGVKD. This CDR3 contains 16 residues. The J segment lost 7 bases and the V segment lost 2 bases, leaving 9 bases of the junction unmatched. The CDR3 loop reads CAISEGRGTGGEKLFF. The DNA for the CDR3 is TGTGCCATCAGTGAGGGTCGGGGGACAGGAGGTGAAAAACTGTTTTTT.

The V gene is TRBV6-5, the J gene TRBJ1-3; 10 bases map to TRBD1. The V and J ends lost 7 bases and 2 bases, in that order; junction bases with no gene match: 5. The CDR3 loop spans 15 amino acids. Germline V gene sequence: CDR1 MNHEY, CDR2 SVGAGI. DNA for the CDR3: TGTGCCAGCACTATCGACAGGGGGCCTGGAAACACCATATATTTT. As protein: CASTIDRGPGNTIYF.

The chain joins TRBV28 to TRBJ2-6; the D gene is possibly TRBD1 (5 bases). The CDR3 is 15 amino acids. Trimming removed 2 bases at V and 2 bases at J, with 7 bases between. CDR1 and CDR2 from the germline V gene are MDHEN and SYDVKM. The CDR3 reads CASSLSRAGANVLTF. The CDR3 DNA sequence: TGTGCCAGCAGTTTAAGCAGGGCTGGGGCCAACGTCCTGACTTTC.

The V gene is TRBV11-3, the J gene TRBJ2-1, with 7 bases fitting TRBD2. The germline V gene has CDR1 SGHNT and CDR2 YENEEA. Losses at the gene ends were 4 bases for V and 1 base for J; bases not matched to a gene: 4. This CDR3 region has 15 residues. CDR3 sequence (DNA): TGTGCCAGCAGCTCCCTTAGCGGGTCCTACAATGAGCAGTTCTTC. It codes for CASSSLSGSYNEQFF. Combining the CDR3 with reference TRBV11-3 and TRBJ2-1 gives the whole variable domain EAGVVQSPRYKIIEKKQPVAFWCNPISGHNTLYWYLQNLGQGPELLIRYENEEAVDDSQLPKDRFSAERLKGVDSTLKIQPAELGDSAVYLCASSSLSGSYNEQFFGPGTRLTVL.

The rearrangement uses TRBV12-5 and TRBJ2-7; a weak D match, TRBD1 (5 bases). V lost 5 bases, J lost 3 bases, and 8 bases lay in between. The V gene's germline CDR1 is LGHNT and CDR2 FRNRAP. CDR3 length: 12 residues. The CDR3: CASGLQGYEQYF. CDR3 DNA: TGTGCTAGTGGTCTTCAGGGCTACGAGCAGTACTTC.

The chain couples TRBV4-3 to TRBJ2-7; TRBD2 aligns across 9 bases. The V gene end was trimmed by 1 base and the J gene end by 4 bases; junction bases not matched to a gene: 5. Germline assignment: CDR1 LGHNA and CDR2 YSLEER. The CDR3 is 15 residues long. Here the CDR3 reads CASSQVPAGGYEQYF. CDR3 DNA: TGCGCCAGCAGCCAAGTCCCAGCGGGGGGTTACGAGCAGTACTTC.

The CDR3 protein is CASSEGAGGYTF. Here the CDR3 DNA reads TGCGCCAGCAGCGAGGGGGCGGGTGGCTACACCTTC. The chain carries TRBV4-1 and TRBJ1-2, with 7 bases aligning to TRBD1. CDR1 is MGHRA and CDR2 is YSYEKL in the germline V gene. Trimming removed 5 bases from V and 7 bases from J; junction bases left unmatched: 4. This CDR3 comprises 12 residues.

This chain connects TRBV7-2 to TRBJ1-5; the D gene is possibly TRBD1 (5 bases). Looked up from germline, CDR1 is SGHTA and CDR2 is FQGNSA. V lost 0 bases and J 5 bases, leaving 14 bases between the germline ends. The CDR3 spans 16 residues. CDR3 in DNA: TGTGCCAGCAGCTTAGCGGCGGGGCGCCCCTATCAGCCCCAGCATTTT. As protein: CASSLAAGRPYQPQHF.

This clone was recorded once. The gene calls are TRBV18 and TRBJ1-4; D is ambiguous. Trimming pared 1 base from V and 4 bases from J, leaving 10 bases between. This CDR3 has 15 amino acids. Germline loops: CDR1 KGHSH, CDR2 LQKENI. For the CDR3, the DNA is TGTGCCAGCTCACCACTCGGGAGCCATAATGAAAAACTGTTTTTT. Translated: CASSPLGSHNEKLFF.

The chain is built from TRBV15 and TRBJ2-5; TRBD2 matches 10 bases. Germline assignment: CDR1 LNHNV and CDR2 YYDKDF (reference sequence). This CDR3 spans 19 amino acids. J lost 4 bases, V lost 0 bases, and 14 bases had no gene match. The CDR3 spells CATSRDRTSGEGEIETQYF. The CDR3 DNA reads as TGTGCCACCAGCAGAGATCGCACTAGCGGGGAAGGGGAGATAGAGACCCAGTACTTC.

The V gene is TRBV25-1, the J gene TRBJ1-2; 9 bases match TRBD1. The CDR3 is 15 residues long. Trimming cost V 1 base and J 6 bases; bases outside gene matches: 6. Germline values: CDR1 MGHDK, CDR2 SYGVNS. The CDR3: CASSEFDRGLDGYTF. The CDR3 DNA reads TGTGCCAGCAGTGAATTCGACAGGGGGTTAGATGGCTACACCTTC.